The sequence of this TCR beta chain was determined in a study of blood T cell repertoires in COVID-19. Per the original data handling: Estimates of nucleated cell counts were drawn from the amplification of reference gene primers. The method was immunoSEQ multiplex PCR; TCRdb's version includes in-frame clones alone and lacks a portion of them. V and J calls and clone size come straight from that table; D and trimming were deduced from the DNA. This sample has almost 250,000 clones; more than 85% occur once, and the top ten carry roughly 1.7%. Participant reports of clinical history set cohort assignment. Trimming removed 4 bases from V and 4 bases from J; junction bases left unmatched: 9. Germline V gives CDR1 KGHSY, CDR2 FQNENV. This CDR3 contains 16 residues.

The sample comprised PBMCs or T cells enriched from blood (not recorded which). This clonotype originated in a woman in her forties or fifties who had recovered from COVID-19. The chain links TRBV16 to TRBJ1-5; 8 nucleotides align to TRBD1. The DNA of the CDR3 is TGTGCCAGCAGCCCGTCGGGGACAGGCCCGAATCAGCCCCAGCATTTT. Its protein is CASSPSGTGPNQPQHF.